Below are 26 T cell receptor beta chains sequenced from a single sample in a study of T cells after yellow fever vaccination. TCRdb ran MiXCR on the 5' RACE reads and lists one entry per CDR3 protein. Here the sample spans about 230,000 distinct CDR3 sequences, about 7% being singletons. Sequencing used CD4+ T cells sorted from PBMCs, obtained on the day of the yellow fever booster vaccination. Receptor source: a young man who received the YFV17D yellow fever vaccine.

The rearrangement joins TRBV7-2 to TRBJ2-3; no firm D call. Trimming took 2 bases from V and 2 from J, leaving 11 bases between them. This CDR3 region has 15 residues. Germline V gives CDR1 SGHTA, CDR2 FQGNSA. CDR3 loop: CASSLSAQPTDTQYF. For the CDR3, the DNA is TGTGCCAGCAGCTTATCGGCACAGCCCACAGATACGCAGTATTTT.

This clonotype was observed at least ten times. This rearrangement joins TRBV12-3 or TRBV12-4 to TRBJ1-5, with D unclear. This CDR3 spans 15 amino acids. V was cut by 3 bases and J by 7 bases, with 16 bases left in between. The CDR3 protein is CASSFGGKTKQPQHF. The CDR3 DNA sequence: TGTGCCAGCAGTTTTGGAGGGAAAACGAAACAGCCCCAGCATTTT.

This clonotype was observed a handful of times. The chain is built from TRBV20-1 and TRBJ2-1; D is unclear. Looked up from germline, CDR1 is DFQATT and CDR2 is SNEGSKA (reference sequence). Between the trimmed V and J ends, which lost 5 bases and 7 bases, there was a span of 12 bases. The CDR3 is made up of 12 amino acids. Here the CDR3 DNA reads TGCAGTGCTGCCTTCCGTCGGAATGAGCAGTTCTTC. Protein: CSAAFRRNEQFF.

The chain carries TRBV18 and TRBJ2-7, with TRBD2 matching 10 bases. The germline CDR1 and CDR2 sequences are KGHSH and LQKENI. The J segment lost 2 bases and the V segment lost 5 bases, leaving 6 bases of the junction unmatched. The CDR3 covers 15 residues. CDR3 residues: CASSDGTSEAYEQYF. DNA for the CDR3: TGTGCCAGCTCAGACGGGACTAGCGAAGCCTACGAGCAGTACTTC.

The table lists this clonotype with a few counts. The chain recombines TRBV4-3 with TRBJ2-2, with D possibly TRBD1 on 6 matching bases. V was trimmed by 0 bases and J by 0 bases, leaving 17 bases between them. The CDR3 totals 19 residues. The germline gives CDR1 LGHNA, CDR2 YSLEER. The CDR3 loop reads CASSQEVLDRRSNTGELFF. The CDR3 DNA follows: TGCGCCAGCAGCCAAGAGGTACTCGACAGGAGGTCGAACACCGGGGAGCTGTTTTTT.

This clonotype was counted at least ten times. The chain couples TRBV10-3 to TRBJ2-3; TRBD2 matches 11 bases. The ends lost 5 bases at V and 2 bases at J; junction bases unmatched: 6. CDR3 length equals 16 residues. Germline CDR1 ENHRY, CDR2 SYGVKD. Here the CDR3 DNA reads TGTGCCATCAGTATTCTAGCGGGAGGCAACACAGATACGCAGTATTTT. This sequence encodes CAISILAGGNTDTQYF.

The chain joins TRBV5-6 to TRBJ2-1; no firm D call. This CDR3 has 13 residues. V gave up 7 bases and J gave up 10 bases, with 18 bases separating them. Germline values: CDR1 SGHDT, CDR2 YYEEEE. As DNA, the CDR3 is TGTGCCAGCGGCCTCGGGCTCCTCAGCGAGCAGTTCTTC. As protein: CASGLGLLSEQFF. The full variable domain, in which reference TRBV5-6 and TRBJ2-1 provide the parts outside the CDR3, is DAGVTQSPTHLIKTRGQQVTLRCSPKSGHDTVSWYQQALGQGPQFIFQYYEEEERQRGNFPDRFSGHQFPNYSSELNVNALLLGDSALYLCASGLGLLSEQFFGPGTRLTVL.

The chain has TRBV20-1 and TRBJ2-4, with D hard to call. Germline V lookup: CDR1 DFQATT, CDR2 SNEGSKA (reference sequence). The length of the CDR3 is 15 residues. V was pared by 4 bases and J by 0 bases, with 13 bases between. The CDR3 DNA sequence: TGCAGTGCTACCCGCCAGGACCGAGCCAAAAACATTCAGTACTTC. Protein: CSATRQDRAKNIQYF.

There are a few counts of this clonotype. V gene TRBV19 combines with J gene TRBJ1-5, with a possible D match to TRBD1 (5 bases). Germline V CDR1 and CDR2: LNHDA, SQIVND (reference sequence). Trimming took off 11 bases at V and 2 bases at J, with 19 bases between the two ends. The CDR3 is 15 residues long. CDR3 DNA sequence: TGTGCCGGGGGAACATGGGGCGTGGGCAATCAGCCCCAGCATTTT. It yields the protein CAGGTWGVGNQPQHF.

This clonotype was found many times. CDR3 loop: CASSHDRGWSGANVLTF. The CDR3 coding sequence is TGTGCCAGCAGTCACGACAGGGGTTGGTCTGGGGCCAACGTCCTGACTTTC. V usage is TRBV6-5 and J usage is TRBJ2-6; 8 bases match TRBD1. Per germline, CDR1 MNHEY and CDR2 SVGAGI. J lost 1 base, V lost 5 bases, and 7 bases had no gene match. CDR3 size: 17 residues.

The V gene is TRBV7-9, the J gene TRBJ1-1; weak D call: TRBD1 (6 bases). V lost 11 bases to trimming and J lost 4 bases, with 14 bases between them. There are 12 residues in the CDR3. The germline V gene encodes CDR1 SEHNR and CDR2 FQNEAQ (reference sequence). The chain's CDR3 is CAAGGAPTEAFF. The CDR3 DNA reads TGTGCCGCGGGGGGGGCGCCCACTGAAGCTTTCTTT.

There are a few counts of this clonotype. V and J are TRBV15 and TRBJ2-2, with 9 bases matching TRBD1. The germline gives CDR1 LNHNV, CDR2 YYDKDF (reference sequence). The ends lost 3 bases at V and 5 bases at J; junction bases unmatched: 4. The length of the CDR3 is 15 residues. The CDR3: CATSRAQGATGELFF. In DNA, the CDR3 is TGTGCCACCAGCAGGGCACAGGGGGCGACCGGGGAGCTGTTTTTT.

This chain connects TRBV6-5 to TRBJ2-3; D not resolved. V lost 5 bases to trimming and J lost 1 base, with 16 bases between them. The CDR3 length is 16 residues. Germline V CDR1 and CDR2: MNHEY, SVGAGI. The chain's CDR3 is CASSGIPLGGTDTQYF. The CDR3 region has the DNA TGTGCCAGCAGTGGCATCCCCCTCGGAGGCACAGATACGCAGTATTTT.

CDR3 nucleotides: TGTGCCAGCAGCTTACCAAACCGAGGAAATGAGCAGTTCTTC. This translates into CASSLPNRGNEQFF. This rearrangement joins TRBV7-9 to TRBJ2-1; D gene ambiguous. Germline V CDR1 and CDR2: SEHNR, FQNEAQ (reference sequence). The CDR3 sequence is 14 residues long. V lost 2 bases and J 7 bases, leaving 12 bases between the germline ends.

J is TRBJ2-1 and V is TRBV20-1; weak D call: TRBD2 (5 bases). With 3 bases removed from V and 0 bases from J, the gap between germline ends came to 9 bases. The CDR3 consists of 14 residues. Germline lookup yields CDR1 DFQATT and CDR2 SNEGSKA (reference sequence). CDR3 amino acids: CSASGVSSYNEQFF. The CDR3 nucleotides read TGCAGTGCTAGCGGGGTCAGCTCCTACAATGAGCAGTTCTTC.

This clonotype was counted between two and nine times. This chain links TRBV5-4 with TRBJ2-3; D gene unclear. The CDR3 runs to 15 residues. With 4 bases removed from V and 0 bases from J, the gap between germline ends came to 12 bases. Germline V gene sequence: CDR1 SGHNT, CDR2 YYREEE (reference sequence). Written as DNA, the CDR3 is TGTGCCAGCAGCCCCGCCCTCGGGAGCACAGATACGCAGTATTTT. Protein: CASSPALGSTDTQYF.

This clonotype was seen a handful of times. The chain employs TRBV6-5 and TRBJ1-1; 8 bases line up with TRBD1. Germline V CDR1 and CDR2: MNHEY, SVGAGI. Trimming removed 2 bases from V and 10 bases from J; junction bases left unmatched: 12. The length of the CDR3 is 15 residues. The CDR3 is CASSYRAQGAGGAFF. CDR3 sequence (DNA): TGTGCCAGCAGTTACAGGGCCCAGGGGGCGGGTGGAGCTTTCTTT.

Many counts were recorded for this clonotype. The CDR3 sequence: CASSLTATGELFF. The CDR3 coding sequence is TGTGCCAGCAGCTTGACCGCGACCGGGGAGCTGTTTTTT. This chain joins TRBV5-4 and TRBJ2-2; D gene unclear. Trimming left V 1 base short and J 5 bases short, with 6 bases between. The CDR3 spans 13 residues. Germline V gene lookup returns CDR1 SGHNT and CDR2 YYREEE (reference sequence).

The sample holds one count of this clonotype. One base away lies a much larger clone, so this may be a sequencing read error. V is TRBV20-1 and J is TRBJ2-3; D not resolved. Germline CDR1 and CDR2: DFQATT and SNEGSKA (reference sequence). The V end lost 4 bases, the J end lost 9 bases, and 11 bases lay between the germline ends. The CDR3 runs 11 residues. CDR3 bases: TGCAGTGCTACCGCCAAGGAAACGCAGTATTTT. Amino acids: CSATAKETQYF.

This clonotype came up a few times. CDR3 residues: CASSIAQGQRTQPQHF. In DNA form, the CDR3 reads TGTGCCAGTAGTATAGCCCAGGGACAGAGAACCCAGCCCCAGCATTTT. The chain links TRBV19 to TRBJ1-5, with 7 bases lining up with TRBD1. This CDR3 is 16 amino acids long. Germline CDR1 and CDR2: LNHDA and SQIVND (reference sequence). V gave up 1 base and J gave up 7 bases; unmatched junction bases: 10.

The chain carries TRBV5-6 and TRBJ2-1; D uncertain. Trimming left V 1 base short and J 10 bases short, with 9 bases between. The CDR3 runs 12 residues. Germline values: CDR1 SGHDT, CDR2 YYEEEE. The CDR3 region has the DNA TGTGCCAGCAGCTTGTACCTCGCGGAGCAGTTCTTC. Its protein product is CASSLYLAEQFF. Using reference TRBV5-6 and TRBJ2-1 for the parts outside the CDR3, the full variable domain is DAGVTQSPTHLIKTRGQQVTLRCSPKSGHDTVSWYQQALGQGPQFIFQYYEEEERQRGNFPDRFSGHQFPNYSSELNVNALLLGDSALYLCASSLYLAEQFFGPGTRLTVL.

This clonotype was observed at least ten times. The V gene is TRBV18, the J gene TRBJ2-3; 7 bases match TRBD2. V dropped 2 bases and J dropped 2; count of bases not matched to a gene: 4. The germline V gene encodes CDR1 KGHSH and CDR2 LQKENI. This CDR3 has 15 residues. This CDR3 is CASSPIAGDTDTQYF. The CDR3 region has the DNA TGTGCCAGCTCACCAATTGCGGGAGACACAGATACGCAGTATTTT.

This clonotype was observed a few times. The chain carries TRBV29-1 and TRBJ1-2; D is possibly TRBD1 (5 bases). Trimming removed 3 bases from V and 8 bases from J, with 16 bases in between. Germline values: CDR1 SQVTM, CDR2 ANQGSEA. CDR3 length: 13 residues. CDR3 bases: TGCAGCGTTGATTACGGGGGTAGATCGGGCTACACCTTC. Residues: CSVDYGGRSGYTF.

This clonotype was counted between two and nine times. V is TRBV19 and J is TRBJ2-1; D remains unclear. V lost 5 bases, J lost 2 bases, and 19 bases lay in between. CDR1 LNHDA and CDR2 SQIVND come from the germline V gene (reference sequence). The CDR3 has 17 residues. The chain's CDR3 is CASSSIWRDNPYNEQFF. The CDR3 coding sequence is TGTGCCAGTAGTTCCATATGGAGAGACAACCCCTACAATGAGCAGTTCTTC.

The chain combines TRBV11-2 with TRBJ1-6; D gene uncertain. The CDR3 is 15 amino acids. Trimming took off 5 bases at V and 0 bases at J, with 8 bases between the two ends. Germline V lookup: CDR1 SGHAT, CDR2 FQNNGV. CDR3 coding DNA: TGTGCCAGCAGCCCCGGGAGCTCCTATAATTCACCCCTCCACTTT. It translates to CASSPGSSYNSPLHF. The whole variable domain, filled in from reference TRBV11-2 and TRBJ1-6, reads EAGVAQSPRYKIIEKRQSVAFWCNPISGHATLYWYQQILGQGPKLLIQFQNNGVVDDSQLPKDRFSAERLKGVDSTLKIQPAKLEDSAVYLCASSPGSSYNSPLHFGNGTRLTVT.

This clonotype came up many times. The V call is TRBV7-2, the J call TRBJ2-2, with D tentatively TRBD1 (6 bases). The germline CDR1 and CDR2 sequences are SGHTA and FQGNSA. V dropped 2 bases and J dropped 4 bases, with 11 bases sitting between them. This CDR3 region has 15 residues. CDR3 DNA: TGTGCCAGCAGCTTATATGTAGGGGGCACCGGGGAGCTGTTTTTT. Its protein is CASSLYVGGTGELFF.